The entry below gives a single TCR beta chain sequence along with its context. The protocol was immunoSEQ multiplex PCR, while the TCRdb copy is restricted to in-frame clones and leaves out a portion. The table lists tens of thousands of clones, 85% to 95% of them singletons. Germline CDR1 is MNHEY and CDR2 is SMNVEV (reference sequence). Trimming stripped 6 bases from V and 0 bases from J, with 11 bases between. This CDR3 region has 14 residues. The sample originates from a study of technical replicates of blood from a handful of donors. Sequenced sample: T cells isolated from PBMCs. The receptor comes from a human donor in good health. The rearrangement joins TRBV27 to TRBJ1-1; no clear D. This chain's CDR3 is CASRAGWMNTEAFF. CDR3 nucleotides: TGTGCCAGCAGGGCGGGGTGGATGAACACTGAAGCTTTCTTT.